Listed below are T cell receptor beta chains from one sample, sequenced in a study of Graves' ophthalmopathy and Graves' hyperthyroidism. Each CDR3 protein is one row after TCRdb ran MiXCR on the multiplex PCR reads. The table has roughly 160,000 distinct CDR3 sequences, more than 30% seen once; the top ten hold roughly 5.2%. Source material: peripheral blood. All receptors derive from a woman in her thirties or forties with Graves' ophthalmopathy. CDR3s include the opening cysteine and the closing phenylalanine or tryptophan. The order of the fields is V gene, clone size, J gene, D gene, CDR3 length, CDR3 protein, CDR3 DNA. The D gene is left open where the match is weak. Clone size is stated in some rows and not others, as once, few, many or a class when expanded.

TRBV6-1	-	TRBJ2-7	TRBD1	15	CASRTTGGSSYEQYF	TGTGCCAGCAGAACAACAGGGGGTAGCTCCTACGAGCAGTACTTC
TRBV6-1	-	TRBJ1-5	-	13	CASTLQGNQPQHF	TGTGCCAGCACACTACAGGGAAATCAGCCCCAGCATTTT
TRBV6-1	-	TRBJ2-2	-	12	CALRAPTGELFF	TGTGCCCTCCGGGCTCCCACCGGGGAGCTGTTTTTT
TRBV4-3	many	TRBJ2-5	TRBD1	12	CASSQTGETQYF	TGCGCCAGCAGCCAGACAGGGGAGACCCAGTACTTC
TRBV6-1	-	TRBJ2-7	-	16	CASSDAIKRGAGEQYF	TGTGCCAGCAGTGATGCGATTAAGAGAGGGGCTGGCGAGCAGTACTTC
TRBV12-3/TRBV12-4	once	TRBJ1-1	-	16	CASTWDTRYMNTEAFF	TGTGCCAGCACCTGGGACACCCGATACATGAACACTGAAGCTTTCTTT
TRBV27	-	TRBJ1-6	TRBD1	14	CASSWDSGPSPLHF	TGTGCCAGCAGTTGGGACAGCGGTCCCTCACCCCTCCACTTT
TRBV12-3/TRBV12-4	-	TRBJ1-2	-	14	CASSFGGADYGYTF	TGTGCCAGCAGTTTCGGGGGCGCGGACTATGGCTACACCTTC
TRBV6-2/TRBV6-3	many	TRBJ1-5	TRBD1	15	CASSLGQGAYQPQHF	TGTGCCAGCAGTTTGGGACAGGGGGCCTATCAGCCCCAGCATTTT
TRBV20-1	many	TRBJ2-7	-	13	CSALAEGAYEQYF	TGCAGTGCCCTGGCTGAGGGAGCCTACGAGCAGTACTTC
TRBV29-1	-	TRBJ1-2	-	14	CSVEVPGANYGYTF	TGCAGCGTTGAAGTTCCGGGGGCTAACTATGGCTACACCTTC
TRBV7-2	-	TRBJ2-7	-	13	CASSHREGYEQYF	TGTGCCAGCAGCCACAGAGAGGGGTACGAGCAGTACTTC
TRBV12-5	-	TRBJ2-7	TRBD1	15	CASGSDRGGGVEQYF	TGTGCTAGTGGTTCGGACAGGGGAGGTGGGGTCGAGCAGTACTTC
TRBV29-1	few	TRBJ1-1	-	12	CSVIRLNTEAFF	TGCAGCGTTATTCGTTTAAACACTGAAGCTTTCTTT
TRBV10-3	many	TRBJ1-2	-	15	CAISESRGRASGYTF	TGTGCCATCAGTGAGTCGAGAGGCAGGGCGTCAGGCTACACCTTC
TRBV4-1	many	TRBJ2-5	TRBD2	15	CASSRTGTSWETQYF	TGCGCCAGCAGCCGCACCGGGACTAGCTGGGAGACCCAGTACTTC
TRBV6-1	-	TRBJ2-7	TRBD1	13	CASSGTGKSEQYF	TGTGCCAGCAGCGGGACAGGGAAATCCGAGCAGTACTTC
TRBV6-1	many	TRBJ2-6	-	16	CASSERVRSGANVLTF	TGTGCCAGCAGTGAACGGGTTCGCTCTGGGGCCAACGTCCTGACTTTC
TRBV11-2	many	TRBJ2-7	TRBD1	15	CASSLLGTGPYEQYF	TGTGCCAGCAGCTTACTGGGGACAGGGCCCTACGAGCAGTACTTC
TRBV12-3/TRBV12-4	many	TRBJ2-3	-	15	CASSFDGGSTDTQYF	TGTGCCAGCAGTTTCGATGGCGGTAGCACAGATACGCAGTATTTT
TRBV3-1	many	TRBJ2-7	TRBD2	13	CASSHVTSAEQYF	TGTGCCAGCAGCCATGTGACTAGCGCCGAGCAGTACTTC
TRBV12-3/TRBV12-4	-	TRBJ2-2	-	22	CASSLARQGAREREGPAGELFF	TGTGCCAGCAGTTTGGCTCGACAGGGGGCGCGGGAGCGGGAGGGCCCGGCCGGGGAGCTGTTTTTT
TRBV7-2	once	TRBJ1-1	-	15	CASSERQQPNTEAFF	TGTGCCAGCAGCGAGAGACAGCAGCCGAACACTGAAGCTTTCTTT
TRBV12-3/TRBV12-4	many	TRBJ2-2	-	15	CASSRIRIPTGELFF	TGTGCCAGCAGCCGAATACGAATCCCCACCGGGGAGCTGTTTTTT
TRBV6-2/TRBV6-3	many	TRBJ2-7	-	12	CASRISSYEQYF	TGTGCCAGCAGGATATCATCCTACGAGCAGTACTTC
TRBV6-2/TRBV6-3	-	TRBJ1-6	TRBD1	18	CASTKMGQRGRSNSPLHF	TGTGCCAGCACCAAAATGGGACAGAGAGGGAGAAGCAATTCACCCCTCCACTTT
TRBV6-5	many	TRBJ2-5	-	14	CASRAYRTQETQYF	TGTGCCAGCAGGGCCTACAGGACGCAAGAGACCCAGTACTTC
TRBV4-1	many	TRBJ1-2	TRBD1	14	CASSKPGQGVGYTF	TGCGCCAGCAGCAAACCGGGACAGGGGGTTGGCTACACCTTC
TRBV5-1	many	TRBJ2-7	-	13	CASREGSSYEQYF	TGCGCCAGCAGAGAGGGGAGCTCCTACGAGCAGTACTTC
TRBV19	-	TRBJ2-5	-	12	CAAGRVGETQYF	TGTGCCGCAGGCAGGGTAGGGGAGACCCAGTACTTC
TRBV5-6	-	TRBJ2-5	TRBD2	17	CASSFVRLAGGGETQYF	TGTGCCAGCAGCTTCGTCAGACTAGCGGGAGGCGGAGAGACCCAGTACTTC
TRBV6-1	-	TRBJ1-2	TRBD1	13	CASSQGTAYGYTF	TGTGCCAGCAGTCAAGGGACAGCCTATGGCTACACCTTC
TRBV29-1	-	TRBJ2-5	TRBD2	15	CSVPTSGGYQETQYF	TGCAGCGTCCCAACTAGCGGGGGGTACCAAGAGACCCAGTACTTC
TRBV5-1	many	TRBJ2-3	TRBD1	14	CASSIGTGRDTQYF	TGCGCCAGCAGCATCGGGACAGGGAGAGATACGCAGTATTTT
TRBV12-3/TRBV12-4	many	TRBJ2-7	-	14	CASTLTGPSYEQYF	TGTGCCAGCACCTTAACAGGGCCCTCCTACGAGCAGTACTTC
TRBV28	many	TRBJ2-7	TRBD1	15	CASSGQDRGGNEQYF	TGTGCCAGCAGTGGCCAGGACAGGGGAGGTAACGAGCAGTACTTC
TRBV28	many	TRBJ2-2	-	17	CASREPRVKNSAGELFF	TGTGCCAGCAGAGAGCCCAGGGTGAAAAATAGTGCCGGGGAGCTGTTTTTT
TRBV6-1	-	TRBJ1-5	-	16	CASSEGLIYSNQPQHF	TGTGCCAGCAGTGAAGGACTTATTTATAGCAATCAGCCCCAGCATTTT
TRBV11-3	many	TRBJ2-7	TRBD2	16	CASSLGFGGGTYEQYF	TGTGCCAGCAGCTTAGGGTTCGGGGGGGGGACCTACGAGCAGTACTTC
TRBV24-1	once	TRBJ1-2	-	13	CATSPGARYGYTF	TGTGCCACCAGTCCGGGGGCGAGGTATGGCTACACCTTC
TRBV28	many	TRBJ2-7	TRBD1	13	CASNRQGVGEQYF	TGTGCCAGCAACCGACAGGGGGTTGGCGAGCAGTACTTC
TRBV12-3/TRBV12-4	many	TRBJ2-3	-	17	CASSLGGGDSRTDTQYF	TGTGCCAGCAGTTTAGGAGGAGGGGATTCCCGCACAGATACGCAGTATTTT